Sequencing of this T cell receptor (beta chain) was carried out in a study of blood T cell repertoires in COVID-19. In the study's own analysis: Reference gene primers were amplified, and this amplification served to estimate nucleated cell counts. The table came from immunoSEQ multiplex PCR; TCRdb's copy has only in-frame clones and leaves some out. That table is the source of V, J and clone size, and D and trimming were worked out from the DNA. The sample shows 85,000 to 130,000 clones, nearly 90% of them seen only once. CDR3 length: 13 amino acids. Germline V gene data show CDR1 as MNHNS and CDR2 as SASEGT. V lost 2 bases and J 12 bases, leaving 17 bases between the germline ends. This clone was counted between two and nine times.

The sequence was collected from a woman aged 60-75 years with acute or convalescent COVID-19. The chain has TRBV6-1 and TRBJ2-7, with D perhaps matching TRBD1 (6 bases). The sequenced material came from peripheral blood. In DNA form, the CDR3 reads TGTGCCAGCAGTGAACCCGCAGGGGCCCAACCGTACGTC. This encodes CASSEPAGAQPYV.